The rows below give T cell receptor beta chains drawn from one sample of a study of blood T cells in healthy people across ages. TCRdb reanalysed the 5' RACE reads using MiXCR and keeps one entry per CDR3 protein. The table shows some 1.4 million distinct CDR3 sequences, with 42% occurring only once. What was sequenced was blood. These receptor sequences come from a woman aged 18-30 years in good health. Each CDR3 is given with its conserved first and last residue. A D gene is named only where the DNA matches it firmly. Size is stated for part of the rows, as once, few or many counts, or as a class when the clone is expanded.

abundance,v_gene,len,j_gene,d_gene,CDR3nt,CDR3aa
many,TRBV10-3,14,TRBJ2-7,NA,TGTGCCACCTTAGATGGGGACTGGGAGTACGAGCAGTACTTC,CATLDGDWEYEQYF
NA,TRBV6-1,17,TRBJ1-2,TRBD1,TGTGCCAGCAATCCCGACAGGGTCGGACTAGCTAACTATGGCTACACCTTC,CASNPDRVGLANYGYTF
NA,TRBV5-6,14,TRBJ2-7,NA,TGTGCCAGCAGCTTGAGGTACCGGTCCTACGAGCAGTACTTC,CASSLRYRSYEQYF
few,TRBV5-1,15,TRBJ1-3,TRBD1,TGCGCCAGCAGCCCGGGACAGGGCGGTGGAAACACCATATATTTT,CASSPGQGGGNTIYF
NA,TRBV2,13,TRBJ2-7,NA,TGTGCCAGCTCCATGCCGGGGTTCGACGAGCAGTACTTC,CASSMPGFDEQYF
NA,TRBV10-3,15,TRBJ1-2,NA,TGTGCCATCAGTGAACTAGCACAGGGAAACTATGGCTACACCTTC,CAISELAQGNYGYTF
NA,TRBV15,14,TRBJ2-1,NA,TGTGCCACCAGCGATAGACCTGACTTGGATGAGCAGTTCTTC,CATSDRPDLDEQFF
NA,TRBV30,13,TRBJ2-1,TRBD2,TGTGCCTGGAAGCGGGGTTCCTACAATGAGCAGTTCTTC,CAWKRGSYNEQFF
NA,TRBV4-1,15,TRBJ2-1,NA,TGCGCCAGCAGTCGTATGGGGGACTCCTACAATGAGCAGTTCTTC,CASSRMGDSYNEQFF
NA,TRBV4-1,13,TRBJ2-3,NA,TGCGCCAGCAGCCAAGTAGCCTCGGATACGCAGTATTTT,CASSQVASDTQYF
many,TRBV12-3/TRBV12-4,15,TRBJ2-7,TRBD1,TGTGCCAGCAGTATCCCTGGGGGACAGCTAATCCAGCAGTACTTC,CASSIPGGQLIQQYF
few,TRBV7-6,18,TRBJ2-1,TRBD1,TGTGCCAGCAGCTTAGCGCTAATGGGACAGGGCAGAAACAATGAGCAGTTCTTC,CASSLALMGQGRNNEQFF